The 30 T cell receptor beta chains below all came from one sample that was sequenced in a study of cytomegalovirus exposure and HLA in healthy donors. A multiplex PCR was run with 60 Vbeta primers and 13 Jbeta primers. TCRdb's copy holds only in-frame clones and misses some; the assay was immunoSEQ multiplex PCR. The repertoire holds under 150,000 clones, around 84% seen once, with around 2.9% in the top ten. Specimen: PBMCs. Receptors were obtained from a man aged 35 to 55 in good health and CMV-seropositive.

V and J are TRBV5-4 and TRBJ2-3; TRBD2 aligns across 11 bases. Germline CDR1 and CDR2: SGHNT and YYREEE (reference sequence). The CDR3 loop spans 16 amino acids. V shed 0 bases and J 3 bases; nucleotides not matched to a gene: 3. The CDR3 coding sequence is TGTGCCAGCAGCTTGGGCGGGACTAGCGGAACAGATACGCAGTATTTT. Its translation is CASSLGGTSGTDTQYF.

The rearrangement links TRBV6-1 to TRBJ2-7, with 12 positions matching TRBD2. This CDR3 is 15 amino acids long. The V gene end was trimmed by 2 bases and the J gene end by 2 bases; junction bases not matched to a gene: 1. Germline lookup yields CDR1 MNHNS and CDR2 SASEGT. CDR3 DNA: TGTGCCAGCAGTGAAAGACTAGCGGGAGCCTACGAGCAGTACTTC. This codes for CASSERLAGAYEQYF.

This chain uses TRBV6-1 with TRBJ1-2; 8 bases agree with TRBD1. The V gene end was trimmed by 4 bases and the J gene end by 9 bases; junction bases not matched to a gene: 10. Germline assignment: CDR1 MNHNS and CDR2 SASEGT. The CDR3 runs to 14 residues. The chain's CDR3 is CASSGDWTGWSYTF. In nucleotides, the CDR3 is TGTGCCAGCAGTGGGGATTGGACAGGGTGGAGCTACACCTTC.

The chain is built from TRBV7-6 and TRBJ1-6; D ambiguous. The CDR3 is 14 residues long. From germline, CDR1 is SGHVS and CDR2 FNYEAQ. V gave up 1 base and J gave up 5 bases, with 6 bases separating them. The CDR3 DNA reads as TGTGCCAGCAGCTTAGGGCCAAATAATTCACCCCTCCACTTT. It codes for CASSLGPNNSPLHF.

The chain combines TRBV29-1 with TRBJ2-2, with a tentative D call TRBD2 (6 bases). V lost 7 bases to trimming and J lost 6 bases, with 12 bases between them. The CDR3 is 12 amino acids. CDR1 and CDR2 from the germline V gene are SQVTM and ANQGSEA. In DNA form, the CDR3 reads TGCAGCGGGACTGGGACTCCCGGGGAGCTGTTTTTT. Translating gives CSGTGTPGELFF.

This sequence joins TRBV7-3 and TRBJ1-2; D unresolved. Trimming stripped 1 base from V and 7 bases from J, with 16 bases between. The CDR3 sequence is 15 residues long. CDR1 and CDR2 from the germline V gene are SGHTA and FQGTGA. CDR3 DNA: TGTGCCAGCAGCTTAAATTCAGAGGGTGCGGGTGGCTACACCTTC. It translates to CASSLNSEGAGGYTF.

This clone was seen more than once but under ten times. This chain uses TRBV7-2 with TRBJ1-2; D is unresolved. Germline CDR1 and CDR2: SGHTA and FQGNSA. The CDR3 has 17 residues. Trimming cost V 0 bases and J 1 base, with 15 bases left between them. CDR3 region: CASSLAVLPGRNYGYTF. The DNA of the CDR3 is TGTGCCAGCAGCTTAGCAGTACTCCCGGGTCGTAACTATGGCTACACCTTC.

The chain recombines TRBV11-2 with TRBJ1-5; D not certain. CDR1 is SGHAT, CDR2 FQNNGV, per germline. The CDR3 contains 14 residues. The V end was cut by 5 bases, the J end by 4 bases, with 12 bases between. The CDR3 reads CASSITGRNQPQHF. Here the CDR3 DNA reads TGTGCCAGCAGCATAACCGGGAGAAATCAGCCCCAGCATTTT.

This clone was detected once. The chain recombines TRBV28 with TRBJ2-2; 7 nucleotides line up with TRBD2. CDR3 length equals 14 residues. Trimming took 6 bases from V and 3 from J; bases not matched to a gene: 4. Germline CDR1 and CDR2: MDHEN and SYDVKM. CDR3 in amino acids: CASSLGGDTGELFF. CDR3 nucleotide sequence: TGTGCCAGCAGCCTGGGAGGGGACACCGGGGAGCTGTTTTTT.

V and J are TRBV5-1 and TRBJ2-5; the match to TRBD2 covers 7 bases. Germline loops: CDR1 SGHRS, CDR2 YFSETQ. The CDR3 spans 17 residues. With 4 bases clipped from V and 1 base from J, the junction kept 13 bases outside the gene matches. The CDR3 loop reads CASSRGVVAGPQETQYF. The CDR3 DNA reads TGCGCCAGCAGCCGGGGGGTGGTAGCGGGCCCCCAAGAGACCCAGTACTTC.

This clone was counted between two and nine times. The chain is built from TRBV4-1 and TRBJ1-2, with TRBD1 as a possible D gene (5 bases). Germline values: CDR1 MGHRA, CDR2 YSYEKL. The CDR3 consists of 15 residues. V was trimmed by 1 base and J by 5 bases, leaving 14 bases between them. The CDR3, as DNA: TGCGCCAGCAGCCAAGCACAGGCCGAGCCATATGGCTACACCTTC. Residues: CASSQAQAEPYGYTF.

The chain joins TRBV6-5 to TRBJ2-7, with D possibly being TRBD1 (6 bases). V gave up 0 bases and J gave up 4 bases, with 10 bases separating them. The V gene's germline CDR1 is MNHEY and CDR2 SVGAGI. The CDR3 runs 14 residues. CDR3 sequence: CASSYSQGSYEQYF. The CDR3 coding sequence is TGTGCCAGCAGTTACTCACAGGGTTCTTACGAGCAGTACTTC.

The gene calls are TRBV18 and TRBJ1-1; 8 bases are shared with TRBD1. Losses at the gene ends were 5 bases for V and 6 bases for J; bases not matched to a gene: 20. The germline V gene encodes CDR1 KGHSH and CDR2 LQKENI. The CDR3 length is 18 residues. The CDR3 nucleotides are TGTGCCAGCTCATCCGTACCAAAGATCGGGACAGGTAACCCTGAAGCTTTCTTT. Its translation: CASSSVPKIGTGNPEAFF.

V gene TRBV7-8 combines with J gene TRBJ2-3; tentatively, D is TRBD2 (6 bases). CDR3 size: 16 residues. In germline, CDR1 is SGHVS, CDR2 FQNEAQ. V was shortened by 6 bases and J by 4 bases, with 20 bases between the two germline ends. The CDR3 DNA reads TGTGCCAGCAGACAAGGAGGGCACGGGTTGGCAGATACGCAGTATTTT. Protein product: CASRQGGHGLADTQYF.

The chain combines TRBV5-1 with TRBJ2-7, with D possibly matching TRBD1 (6 bases). Per the germline V gene, CDR1 is SGHRS and CDR2 is YFSETQ. V was cut by 4 bases and J by 2 bases, with 10 bases left in between. The CDR3 totals 13 residues. The DNA of the CDR3 is TGCGCCAGCAGCGTAAACAGGGCCTACGAGCAGTACTTC. This translates into CASSVNRAYEQYF.

The chain is built from TRBV18 and TRBJ2-1, with TRBD2 matching 13 bases. Germline-derived CDR1 and CDR2 are KGHSH and LQKENI. J was trimmed by 0 bases and V by 5 bases; bases with no gene match: 4. This CDR3 contains 17 residues. The CDR3 here is CASSSRTSGSSYNEQFF. In DNA, the CDR3 is TGTGCCAGCTCATCGCGGACTAGCGGGAGCTCCTACAATGAGCAGTTCTTC. Filled out from reference TRBV18 and TRBJ2-1, the complete variable domain reads NAGVMQNPRHLVRRRGQEARLRCSPMKGHSHVYWYRQLPEEGLKFMVYLQKENIIDESGMPKERFSAEFPKEGPSILRIQQVVRGDSAAYFCASSSRTSGSSYNEQFFGPGTRLTVL.

The chain couples TRBV19 to TRBJ1-2; 12 nucleotides align to TRBD1. This CDR3 region has 19 residues. From germline, CDR1 is LNHDA and CDR2 SQIVND (reference sequence). The V gene end was trimmed by 4 bases and the J gene end by 4 bases; junction bases not matched to a gene: 16. CDR3 residues: CASSTRDRGRSLDVYGYTF. The CDR3 region has the DNA TGTGCCAGTAGTACCAGGGACAGGGGGCGATCACTCGACGTCTATGGCTACACCTTC. Full variable domain (rest looked up from reference TRBV19 and TRBJ1-2): DGGITQSPKYLFRKEGQNVTLSCEQNLNHDAMYWYRQDPGQGLRLIYYSQIVNDFQKGDIAEGYSVSREKKESFPLTVTSAQKNPTAFYLCASSTRDRGRSLDVYGYTFGSGTRLTVV.

The sample holds one count of this clone. This chain uses TRBV30 with TRBJ1-3, with D unclear. CDR1 and CDR2 from the germline V gene are GTSNPN and SVGIG (reference sequence). This CDR3 is 14 amino acids long. V lost 0 bases and J lost 0, with 6 bases in between. CDR3 residues: CAWSVLNSGNTIYF. CDR3 DNA sequence: TGTGCCTGGAGTGTACTCAACTCTGGAAACACCATATATTTT.

This clone has only a few counts. The CDR3 loop reads CASSQETGHYNEQFF. The DNA for the CDR3 is TGCGCCAGCAGCCAAGAGACAGGCCACTACAATGAGCAGTTCTTC. V usage is TRBV4-3 and J usage is TRBJ2-1, with D perhaps matching TRBD1 (6 bases). There are 15 residues in the CDR3. CDR1 is LGHNA and CDR2 is YSLEER in the germline V gene. V was cut by 0 bases and J by 3 bases, with 9 bases left in between.

The gene calls are TRBV4-3 and TRBJ2-7; 8 bases align to TRBD1. The germline gives CDR1 LGHNA, CDR2 YSLEER. The V and J ends lost 2 bases and 2 bases, in that order; junction bases with no gene match: 8. The CDR3 runs to 16 residues. The CDR3 nucleotides are TGCGCCAGCAGCCAATCTATGGGACAGGATGCCTACGAGCAGTACTTC. Its protein product is CASSQSMGQDAYEQYF.

The J gene is TRBJ1-1, the V gene TRBV19; TRBD1 matches at 9 bases. Germline assignment: CDR1 LNHDA and CDR2 SQIVND (reference sequence). Trimming removed 3 bases from V and 2 bases from J; junction bases left unmatched: 7. This CDR3 is 16 amino acids long. As DNA, the CDR3 is TGTGCCAGTAGTATTAGCCGGGACAGGGCCAACACTGAAGCTTTCTTT. Translation gives CASSISRDRANTEAFF.

This clone was observed a handful of times. This sequence joins TRBV19 and TRBJ1-1; the D gene is possibly TRBD1 (5 bases). Looked up from germline, CDR1 is LNHDA and CDR2 is SQIVND (reference sequence). V lost 9 bases and J 0 bases, leaving 14 bases between the germline ends. The CDR3 loop spans 14 amino acids. The CDR3 sequence is CASSLQGVNTEAFF. The CDR3 DNA reads TGTGCCAGCTCCCTCCAGGGTGTGAACACTGAAGCTTTCTTT.

The gene calls are TRBV10-3 and TRBJ2-5; D is unclear. This CDR3 has 11 residues. Germline CDR1 and CDR2: ENHRY and SYGVKD. The V gene lost 8 bases and the J gene lost 2 bases, with 6 bases spanning the gap. CDR3 in DNA: TGTGCCATCGGGCAGCAAGAGACCCAGTACTTC. Its protein is CAIGQQETQYF.

The chain uses TRBV7-8 and TRBJ2-3; 8 bases match TRBD2. Germline lookup yields CDR1 SGHVS and CDR2 FQNEAQ. J was trimmed by 3 bases and V by 5 bases; bases with no gene match: 7. The CDR3 is 15 residues long. CDR3 coding DNA: TGTGCCAGCAGCCGTAGCGGGATATTTACAGATACGCAGTATTTT. Encoded protein: CASSRSGIFTDTQYF.

The V call is TRBV11-1, the J call TRBJ2-7, with TRBD2 as a possible D gene (5 bases). CDR3 length equals 12 residues. Between the trimmed V and J ends, which lost 5 bases and 3 bases, there was a span of 8 bases. Germline-derived CDR1 and CDR2 are SGHAT and FQDESV (reference sequence). The CDR3 region is CASSPGDYEQYF. The CDR3 bases are TGTGCCAGCAGCCCCGGGGACTACGAGCAGTACTTC.

This clone turned up a few times. The rearrangement joins TRBV27 to TRBJ1-5; a possible D gene is TRBD1 (5 bases). Germline loops: CDR1 MNHEY, CDR2 SMNVEV (reference sequence). This CDR3 has 14 amino acids. Trimming left V 2 bases short and J 2 bases short, with 7 bases between. The CDR3 DNA sequence: TGTGCCAGCAGTTTAGTCAGGGGCAATCAGCCCCAGCATTTT. Translating gives CASSLVRGNQPQHF.

The chain has TRBV7-4 and TRBJ1-5; D is unclear. Trimming removed 1 base from V and 5 bases from J, with 27 bases in between. Germline CDR1 and CDR2: SGHVT and SQSDAQ. This CDR3 contains 20 residues. The CDR3 region has the DNA TGTGCCAGCAGCTTAGGTTGCCGAGACCTCGGGGTAGCTCAGCATCAGCCCCAGCATTTT. Protein: CASSLGCRDLGVAQHQPQHF.

Regarding this clone: A junction boundary mismatches the germline segment, possibly from a read error. The genes are TRBV7-9 and TRBJ2-5; TRBD2 agrees at 10 bases. Per the germline V gene, CDR1 is SEHNR and CDR2 is FQNEAQ (reference sequence). This CDR3 spans 16 amino acids. CDR3 coding DNA: TGTTCCAGCAGAAATAGCTTAGCGGGAGGCCGAGAGACCCAGTACTTC. Protein: CSSRNSLAGGRETQYF.

The chain has TRBV5-1 and TRBJ2-5, with D possibly being TRBD1 (6 bases). The germline gives CDR1 SGHRS, CDR2 YFSETQ. The germline V and J ends were trimmed by 4 bases and 1 base, with 11 bases remaining between them. The CDR3 has 14 amino acids. CDR3 sequence (DNA): TGCGCCAGCAGCCAAGGACAGCCCCAAGAGACCCAGTACTTC. Translating it yields CASSQGQPQETQYF.

This chain joins TRBV18 and TRBJ2-7; 7 bases align to TRBD1. Germline values: CDR1 KGHSH, CDR2 LQKENI. This CDR3 comprises 17 residues. With 0 bases clipped from V and 4 bases from J, the junction kept 12 bases outside the gene matches. DNA of the CDR3: TGTGCCAGCTCACCACCGGGTCGCTCAGGGGGTTGGTACGAGCAGTACTTC. Its translation: CASSPPGRSGGWYEQYF.